This entry lists 2 T cell receptor beta chains sequenced from one sample in a study of identical twins. TCRdb redid the calling of the 5' RACE reads with MiXCR, one entry per CDR3 protein. The sample has 1.5 million or so distinct CDR3 sequences; under 35% are singletons. The sequenced sample was cord blood. The receptors here all came from a newborn girl in good health.

This clonotype was picked up a small number of times. The V and J genes are TRBV13 and TRBJ2-1; 10 bases agree with TRBD2. The ends lost 5 bases at V and 7 bases at J; junction bases unmatched: 5. There are 14 residues in the CDR3. Per germline, CDR1 PRHDT and CDR2 FYEKMQ (reference sequence). CDR3: CASSEAGGGNEQFF. CDR3 nucleotide sequence: TGTGCCAGCAGCGAAGCGGGAGGGGGGAATGAGCAGTTCTTC. The full variable domain, completed using reference TRBV13 and TRBJ2-1, is AAGVIQSPRHLIKEKRETATLKCYPIPRHDTVYWYQQGPGQDPQFLISFYEKMQSDKGSIPDRFSAQQFSDYHSELNMSSLELGDSALYFCASSEAGGGNEQFFGPGTRLTVL.

The chain has TRBV10-3 and TRBJ2-2, with 7 bases identical to TRBD2. This CDR3 has 12 amino acids. V lost 8 bases, J lost 5 bases, and 2 bases stayed unmatched. Germline V gene lookup returns CDR1 ENHRY and CDR2 SYGVKD. CDR3 region: CAIRGGTGELFF. The CDR3 nucleotides read TGTGCCATCCGGGGAGGGACCGGGGAGCTGTTTTTT.